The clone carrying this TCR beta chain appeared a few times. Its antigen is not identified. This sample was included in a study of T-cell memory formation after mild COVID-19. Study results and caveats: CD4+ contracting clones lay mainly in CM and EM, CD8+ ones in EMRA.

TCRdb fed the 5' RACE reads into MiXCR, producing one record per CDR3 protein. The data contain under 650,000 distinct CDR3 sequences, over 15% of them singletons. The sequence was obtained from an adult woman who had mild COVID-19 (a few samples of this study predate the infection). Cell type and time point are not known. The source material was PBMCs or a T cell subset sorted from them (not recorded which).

The CDR3 DNA follows: TGTGCCAGCAGCCAGCGTAGGCAGTTGGGAACTGAAGCTTTCTTT. Translated: CASSQRRQLGTEAFF. The V and J genes are TRBV7-8 and TRBJ1-1; D gene ambiguous. With 5 bases removed from V and 5 bases from J, the gap between germline ends came to 18 bases. From germline, CDR1 is SGHVS and CDR2 FQNEAQ. This CDR3 spans 15 amino acids. Variable domain in full (rest from reference TRBV7-8 and TRBJ1-1): GAGVSQSPRYKVAKRGQDVALRCDPISGHVSLFWYQQALGQGPEFLTYFQNEAQLDKSGLPSDRFFAERPEGSVSTLKIQRTQQEDSAVYLCASSQRRQLGTEAFFGQGTRLTVV.